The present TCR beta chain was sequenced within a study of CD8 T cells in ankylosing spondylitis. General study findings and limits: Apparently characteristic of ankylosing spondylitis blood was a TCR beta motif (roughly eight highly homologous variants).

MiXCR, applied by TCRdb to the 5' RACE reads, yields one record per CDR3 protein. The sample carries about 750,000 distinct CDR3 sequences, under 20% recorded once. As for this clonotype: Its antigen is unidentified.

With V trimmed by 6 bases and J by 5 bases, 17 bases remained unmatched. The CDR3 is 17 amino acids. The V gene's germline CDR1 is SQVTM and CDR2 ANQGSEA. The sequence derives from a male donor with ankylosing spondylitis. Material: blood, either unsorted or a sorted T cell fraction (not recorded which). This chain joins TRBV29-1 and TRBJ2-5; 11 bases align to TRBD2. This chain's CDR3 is CSVARHFSGRAGETQYF. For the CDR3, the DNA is TGCAGCGTCGCTCGTCATTTTAGCGGGAGGGCCGGGGAGACCCAGTACTTC.